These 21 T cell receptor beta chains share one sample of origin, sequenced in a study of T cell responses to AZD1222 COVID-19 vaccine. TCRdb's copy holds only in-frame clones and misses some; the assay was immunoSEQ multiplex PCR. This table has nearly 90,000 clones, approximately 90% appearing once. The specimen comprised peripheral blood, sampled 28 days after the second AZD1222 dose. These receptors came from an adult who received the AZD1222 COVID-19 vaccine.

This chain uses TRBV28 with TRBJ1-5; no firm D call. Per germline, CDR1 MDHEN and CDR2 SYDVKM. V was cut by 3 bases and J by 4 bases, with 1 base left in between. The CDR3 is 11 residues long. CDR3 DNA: TGTGCCAGCAGTTTTAATCAGCCCCAGCATTTT. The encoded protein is CASSFNQPQHF.

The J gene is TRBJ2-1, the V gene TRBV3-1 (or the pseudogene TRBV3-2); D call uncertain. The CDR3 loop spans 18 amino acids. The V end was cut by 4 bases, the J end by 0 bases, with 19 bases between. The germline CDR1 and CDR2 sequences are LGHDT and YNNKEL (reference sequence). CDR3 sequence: CASSPKVVATISYNEQFF. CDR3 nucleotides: TGTGCCAGCAGCCCAAAGGTAGTAGCCACCATCTCCTACAATGAGCAGTTCTTC.

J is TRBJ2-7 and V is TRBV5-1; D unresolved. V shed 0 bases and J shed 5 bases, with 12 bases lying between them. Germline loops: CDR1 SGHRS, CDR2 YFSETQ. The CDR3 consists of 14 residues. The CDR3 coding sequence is TGCGCCAGCAGCTTGGAGTTTAAGCCACACGAGCAGTACTTC. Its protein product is CASSLEFKPHEQYF.

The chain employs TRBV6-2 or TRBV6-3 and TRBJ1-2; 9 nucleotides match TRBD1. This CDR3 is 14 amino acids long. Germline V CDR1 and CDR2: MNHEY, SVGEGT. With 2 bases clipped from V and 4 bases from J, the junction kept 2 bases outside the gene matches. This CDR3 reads CASSYPDRGYGYTF. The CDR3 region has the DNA TGTGCCAGCAGTTACCCGGACAGGGGCTATGGCTACACCTTC.

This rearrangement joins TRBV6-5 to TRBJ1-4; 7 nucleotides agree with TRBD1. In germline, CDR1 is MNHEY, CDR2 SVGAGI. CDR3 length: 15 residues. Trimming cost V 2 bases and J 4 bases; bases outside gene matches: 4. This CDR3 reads CASSYGDSHNEKLFF. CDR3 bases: TGTGCCAGCAGTTACGGGGACAGCCATAATGAAAAACTGTTTTTT.

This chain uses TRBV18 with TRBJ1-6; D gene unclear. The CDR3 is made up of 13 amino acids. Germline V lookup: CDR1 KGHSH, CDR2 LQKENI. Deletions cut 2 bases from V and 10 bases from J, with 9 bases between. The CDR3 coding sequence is TGTGCCAGCTCACCAGGGTTTGAATCACCCCTCCACTTT. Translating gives CASSPGFESPLHF. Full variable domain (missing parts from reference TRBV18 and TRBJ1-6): NAGVMQNPRHLVRRRGQEARLRCSPMKGHSHVYWYRQLPEEGLKFMVYLQKENIIDESGMPKERFSAEFPKEGPSILRIQQVVRGDSAAYFCASSPGFESPLHFGNGTRLTVT.

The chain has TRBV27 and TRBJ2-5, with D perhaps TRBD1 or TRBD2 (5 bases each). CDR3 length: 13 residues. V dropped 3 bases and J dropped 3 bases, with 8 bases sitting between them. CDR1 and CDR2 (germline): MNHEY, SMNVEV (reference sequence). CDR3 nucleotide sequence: TGTGCCAGCAGTTTCGGGACGGAAGAGACCCAGTACTTC. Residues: CASSFGTEETQYF.

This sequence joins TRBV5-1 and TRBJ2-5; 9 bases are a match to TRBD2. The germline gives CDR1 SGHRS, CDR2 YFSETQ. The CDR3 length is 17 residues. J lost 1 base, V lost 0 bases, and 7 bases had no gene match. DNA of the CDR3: TGCGCCAGCAGCTTGGCCGGTAGCGGGGGAGGCCAAGAGACCCAGTACTTC. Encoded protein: CASSLAGSGGGQETQYF.

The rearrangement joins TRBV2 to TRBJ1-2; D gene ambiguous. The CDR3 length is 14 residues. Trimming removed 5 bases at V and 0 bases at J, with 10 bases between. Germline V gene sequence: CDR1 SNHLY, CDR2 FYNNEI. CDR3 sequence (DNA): TGTGCCAGCAGTTCGGACGGTGCTAACTATGGCTACACCTTC. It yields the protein CASSSDGANYGYTF.

CDR3 residues: CATSTGYNQPQHF. CDR3 coding DNA: TGTGCCACCAGTACGGGTTACAATCAGCCCCAGCATTTT. The rearrangement links TRBV24-1 to TRBJ1-5; no clear D gene. Germline V gene data show CDR1 as KGHDR and CDR2 as SFDVKD. The ends were cut back, 6 bases at V and 3 bases at J, with 8 bases in the middle. This CDR3 contains 13 residues.

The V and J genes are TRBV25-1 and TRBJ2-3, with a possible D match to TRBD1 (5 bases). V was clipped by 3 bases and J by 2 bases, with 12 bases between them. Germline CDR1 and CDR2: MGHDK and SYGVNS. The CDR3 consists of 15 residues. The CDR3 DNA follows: TGTGCCAGCAGTGAGTCGACGGACAACACAGATACGCAGTATTTT. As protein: CASSESTDNTDTQYF.

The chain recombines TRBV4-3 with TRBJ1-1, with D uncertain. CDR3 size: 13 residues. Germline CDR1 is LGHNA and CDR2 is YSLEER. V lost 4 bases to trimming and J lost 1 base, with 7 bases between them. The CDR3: CASSPRRNTEAFF. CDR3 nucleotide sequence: TGCGCCAGCAGCCCTCGACGGAACACTGAAGCTTTCTTT.

CDR3 sequence (DNA): TGTGCCAGCCACGACAGGGGCACTGAAGCTTTCTTT. This gives the protein CASHDRGTEAFF. The chain recombines TRBV11-2 with TRBJ1-1; TRBD1 aligns across 8 bases. The CDR3 is 12 amino acids. Germline lookup yields CDR1 SGHAT and CDR2 FQNNGV. V trimming: 8 bases; J trimming: 4 bases; junction bases outside the gene matches: 3.

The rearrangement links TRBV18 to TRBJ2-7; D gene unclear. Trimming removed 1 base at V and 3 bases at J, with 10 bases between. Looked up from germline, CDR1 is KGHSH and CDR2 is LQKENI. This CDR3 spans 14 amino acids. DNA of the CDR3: TGTGCCAGCTCACCACGTCAAAAGGGCTACGAGCAGTACTTC. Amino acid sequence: CASSPRQKGYEQYF.

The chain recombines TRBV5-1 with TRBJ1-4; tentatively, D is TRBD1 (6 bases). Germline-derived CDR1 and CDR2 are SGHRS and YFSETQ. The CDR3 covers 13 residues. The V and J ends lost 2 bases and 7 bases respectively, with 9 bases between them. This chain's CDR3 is CASSLGRGEKLFF. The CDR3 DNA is TGCGCCAGCAGCTTAGGCAGGGGTGAAAAACTGTTTTTT.

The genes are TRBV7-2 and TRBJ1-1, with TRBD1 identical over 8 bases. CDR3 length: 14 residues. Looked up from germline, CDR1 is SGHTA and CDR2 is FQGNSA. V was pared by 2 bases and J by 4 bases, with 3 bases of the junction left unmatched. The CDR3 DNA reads TGTGCCAGCAGCTTATTGACAGGGGTCACTGAAGCTTTCTTT. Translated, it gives CASSLLTGVTEAFF.

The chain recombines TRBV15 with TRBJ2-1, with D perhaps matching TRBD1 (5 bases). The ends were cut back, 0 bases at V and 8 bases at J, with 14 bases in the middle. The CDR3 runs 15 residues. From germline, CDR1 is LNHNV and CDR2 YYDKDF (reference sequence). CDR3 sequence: CATSRDSGWNDEQFF. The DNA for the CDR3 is TGTGCCACCAGCAGAGATTCAGGGTGGAATGATGAGCAGTTCTTC.

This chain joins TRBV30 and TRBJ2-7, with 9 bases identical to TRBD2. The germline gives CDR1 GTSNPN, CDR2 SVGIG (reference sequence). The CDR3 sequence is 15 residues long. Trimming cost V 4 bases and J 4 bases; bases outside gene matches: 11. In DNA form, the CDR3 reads TGTGCCTGGACTTTTCAGGGACTAGCAGGTTACGAGCAGTACTTC. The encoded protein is CAWTFQGLAGYEQYF. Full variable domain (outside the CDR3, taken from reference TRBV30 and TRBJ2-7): SQTIHQWPATLVQPVGSPLSLECTVEGTSNPNLYWYRQAAGRGLQLLFYSVGIGQISSEVPQNLSASRPQDRQFILSSKKLLLSDSGFYLCAWTFQGLAGYEQYFGPGTRLTVT.

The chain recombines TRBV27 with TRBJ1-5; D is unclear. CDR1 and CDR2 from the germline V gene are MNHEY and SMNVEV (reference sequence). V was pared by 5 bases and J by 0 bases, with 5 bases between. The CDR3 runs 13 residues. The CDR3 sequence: CASSQNSNQPQHF. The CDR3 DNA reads TGTGCCAGCAGTCAAAATAGCAATCAGCCCCAGCATTTT.

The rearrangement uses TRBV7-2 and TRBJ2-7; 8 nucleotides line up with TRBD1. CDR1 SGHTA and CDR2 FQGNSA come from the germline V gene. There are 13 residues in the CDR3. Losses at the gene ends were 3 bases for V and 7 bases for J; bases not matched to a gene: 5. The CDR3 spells CASSFIGQGEQYF. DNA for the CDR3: TGTGCCAGCAGCTTCATAGGACAGGGAGAGCAGTACTTC.

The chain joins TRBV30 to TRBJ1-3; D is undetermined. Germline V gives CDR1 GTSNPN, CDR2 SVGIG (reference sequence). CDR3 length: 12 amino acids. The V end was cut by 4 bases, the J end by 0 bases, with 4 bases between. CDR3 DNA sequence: TGTGCCTGGATCCTCTCTGGAAACACCATATATTTT. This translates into CAWILSGNTIYF.